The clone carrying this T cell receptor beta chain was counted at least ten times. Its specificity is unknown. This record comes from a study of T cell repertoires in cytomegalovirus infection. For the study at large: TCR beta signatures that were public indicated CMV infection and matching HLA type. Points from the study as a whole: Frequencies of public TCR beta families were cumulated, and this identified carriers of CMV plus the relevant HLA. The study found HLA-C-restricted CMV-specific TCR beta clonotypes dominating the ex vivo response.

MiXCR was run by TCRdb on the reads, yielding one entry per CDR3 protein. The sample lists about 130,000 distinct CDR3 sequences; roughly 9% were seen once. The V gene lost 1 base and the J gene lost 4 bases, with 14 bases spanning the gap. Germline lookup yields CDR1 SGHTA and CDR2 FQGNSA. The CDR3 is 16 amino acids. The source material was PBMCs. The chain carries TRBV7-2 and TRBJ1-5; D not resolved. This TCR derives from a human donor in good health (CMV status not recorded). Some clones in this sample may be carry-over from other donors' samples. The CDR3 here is CASSLVVGMANQPQHF. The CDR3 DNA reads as TGTGCCAGCAGCTTAGTAGTGGGGATGGCGAATCAGCCCCAGCATTTT.